Following are 27 T cell receptor beta chains from one sample sequenced in a study of OX40 agonist ivuxolimab in advanced cancers. Libraries were prepared by immunoSEQ multiplex PCR; TCRdb keeps only in-frame clonotypes and omits some of them. The table records 60,000 or so clones, around four fifths of them present only once. The sample consisted of CD4+ or CD8+ T cells sorted from blood, taken in a trial of the OX40 agonist ivuxolimab. The origin of the receptors is an adult with an advanced solid tumor such as melanoma, head and neck, liver or kidney cancer.

This clone has just one count. The chain is built from TRBV11-2 and TRBJ1-1; 9 positions match TRBD1. CDR3 length: 13 amino acids. V shed 5 bases and J 11 bases; nucleotides not matched to a gene: 9. Per the germline V gene, CDR1 is SGHAT and CDR2 is FQNNGV. The CDR3 here is CASSEQGASVAFF. As DNA, the CDR3 is TGTGCCAGCAGCGAACAGGGGGCATCGGTTGCTTTCTTT.

This clone occurred a few times. The rearrangement uses TRBV7-8 and TRBJ2-3; D is possibly TRBD1 (5 bases). Germline CDR1 reads SGHVS; CDR2 reads FQNEAQ. This CDR3 spans 16 amino acids. V shed 1 base and J shed 6 bases, with 17 bases lying between them. The CDR3 sequence: CASSLGLSRVVDTQYF. CDR3 in DNA: TGTGCCAGCAGCTTAGGACTGTCCAGGGTTGTTGATACGCAGTATTTT. The full variable domain, rest sourced from reference TRBV7-8 and TRBJ2-3, is GAGVSQSPRYKVAKRGQDVALRCDPISGHVSLFWYQQALGQGPEFLTYFQNEAQLDKSGLPSDRFFAERPEGSVSTLKIQRTQQEDSAVYLCASSLGLSRVVDTQYFGPGTRLTVL.

The chain is built from TRBV5-1 and TRBJ1-5; D might be TRBD1 (6 bases). The V and J ends lost 0 bases and 1 base respectively, with 8 bases between them. From germline, CDR1 is SGHRS and CDR2 YFSETQ. This CDR3 comprises 15 residues. The CDR3 loop reads CASSLGQGSNQPQHF. The CDR3 nucleotides are TGCGCCAGCAGCTTGGGGCAGGGGAGCAATCAGCCCCAGCATTTT.

V is TRBV5-1 and J is TRBJ2-7; no definite D call. CDR3 length equals 13 residues. Germline values: CDR1 SGHRS, CDR2 YFSETQ. The V end was cut by 5 bases, the J end by 0 bases, with 9 bases between. CDR3 residues: CASRQSGSYEQYF. The CDR3 DNA reads TGCGCCAGCAGACAATCCGGCTCCTACGAGCAGTACTTC. Based on the CDR3 plus reference TRBV5-1 and TRBJ2-7, the full variable domain is KAGVTQTPRYLIKTRGQQVTLSCSPISGHRSVSWYQQTPGQGLQFLFEYFSETQRNKGNFPGRFSGRQFSNSRSEMNVSTLELGDSALYLCASRQSGSYEQYFGPGTRLTVT.

This clone has more than one count but fewer than ten. The gene calls are TRBV5-1 and TRBJ2-5; 7 bases are a match to TRBD2. The V gene end was trimmed by 4 bases and the J gene end by 4 bases; junction bases not matched to a gene: 7. The CDR3 spans 14 residues. CDR1 is SGHRS and CDR2 is YFSETQ in the germline V gene. CDR3: CASSPTSVGETQYF. CDR3 DNA sequence: TGCGCCAGCAGCCCCACTAGCGTTGGAGAGACCCAGTACTTC.

The chain has TRBV7-2 and TRBJ2-2; D may be TRBD1 or TRBD2 (5 bases each). This CDR3 is built from 16 residues. Trimming removed 1 base from V and 0 bases from J, with 9 bases in between. Germline V gene data show CDR1 as SGHTA and CDR2 as FQGNSA. The CDR3 sequence is CASSLEGTANTGELFF. CDR3 sequence (DNA): TGTGCCAGCAGCTTAGAAGGGACCGCGAACACCGGGGAGCTGTTTTTT.

This sequence joins TRBV11-2 and TRBJ2-1, with a weak D call TRBD1 (5 bases). The ends were cut back, 5 bases at V and 7 bases at J, with 18 bases in the middle. The CDR3 is made up of 15 amino acids. Germline V gene sequence: CDR1 SGHAT, CDR2 FQNNGV. CDR3 sequence (DNA): TGTGCCAGCAGCCCCCAGGTGGGGCGTTCGAATGAGCAGTTCTTC. Protein: CASSPQVGRSNEQFF.

The chain has TRBV2 and TRBJ2-1; D possibly uses TRBD1 or TRBD2 (5 bases each). The V end was cut by 1 base, the J end by 11 bases, with 12 bases between. The CDR3 extends over 13 amino acids. Germline CDR1 is SNHLY and CDR2 is FYNNEI. CDR3 amino acids: CASSEVGVAQQFF. The DNA for the CDR3 is TGTGCCAGCAGTGAAGTGGGGGTAGCCCAGCAGTTCTTC.

This rearrangement joins TRBV7-3 to TRBJ1-6; unclear D gene. The ends were cut back, 2 bases at V and 2 bases at J, with 4 bases in the middle. Germline V CDR1 and CDR2: SGHTA, FQGTGA. The CDR3 consists of 14 residues. CDR3 nucleotide sequence: TGTGCCAGCAGCTTAGGGGCCTATAATTCACCCCTCCACTTT. Translated: CASSLGAYNSPLHF.

This clone was observed a handful of times. The chain joins TRBV28 to TRBJ1-2, with a weak D call TRBD1 (5 bases). CDR1 and CDR2 from the germline V gene are MDHEN and SYDVKM. The CDR3 is 13 amino acids. With 6 bases removed from V and 7 bases from J, the gap between germline ends came to 15 bases. This CDR3 is CASSPDSLSGYTF. The DNA of the CDR3 is TGTGCCAGCAGCCCTGACAGTCTTTCTGGCTACACCTTC.

This sequence joins TRBV27 and TRBJ1-2; possibly TRBD1 for D (5 bases). CDR3 length: 12 amino acids. CDR1 is MNHEY and CDR2 is SMNVEV in the germline V gene (reference sequence). V lost 5 bases to trimming and J lost 8 bases, with 12 bases between them. The DNA for the CDR3 is TGTGCCAGCAGTGCCGGACCAGGGGGCTACACCTTC. It specifies CASSAGPGGYTF.

The V and J genes are TRBV7-9 and TRBJ1-3, with D uncertain. Trimming removed 3 bases from V and 8 bases from J, with 11 bases in between. Germline V gives CDR1 SEHNR, CDR2 FQNEAQ (reference sequence). There are 13 residues in the CDR3. The CDR3 coding sequence is TGTGCCAGCAGCTTTAGTACGGGTCACACCATATATTTT. Translation gives CASSFSTGHTIYF. The whole variable domain, filled in from reference TRBV7-9 and TRBJ1-3, reads DTGVSQNPRHKITKRGQNVTFRCDPISEHNRLYWYRQTLGQGPEFLTYFQNEAQLEKSRLLSDRFSAERPKGSFSTLEIQRTEQGDSAMYLCASSFSTGHTIYFGEGSWLTVV.

The V gene is TRBV18, the J gene TRBJ1-1; maybe TRBD1 (6 bases). CDR1 and CDR2 from the germline V gene are KGHSH and LQKENI. This CDR3 region has 14 residues. The V end was cut by 2 bases, the J end by 0 bases, with 7 bases between. CDR3 in DNA: TGTGCCAGCTCACCAGGGACATTGAACACTGAAGCTTTCTTT. Its translation is CASSPGTLNTEAFF.

This chain connects TRBV2 to TRBJ2-2; D assignment may be TRBD1 or TRBD2 (5 bases each). Germline V gives CDR1 SNHLY, CDR2 FYNNEI. V was clipped by 7 bases and J by 7 bases, with 19 bases between them. This CDR3 has 15 residues. The CDR3 protein is CASIEGSRGGGELFF. CDR3 nucleotide sequence: TGTGCCAGCATAGAGGGGAGTCGGGGCGGCGGGGAGCTGTTTTTT. Using reference TRBV2 and TRBJ2-2 for the parts outside the CDR3, the full variable domain is EPEVTQTPSHQVTQMGQEVILRCVPISNHLYFYWYRQILGQKVEFLVSFYNNEISEKSEIFDDQFSVERPDGSNFTLKIRSTKLEDSAMYFCASIEGSRGGGELFFGEGSRLTVL.

This clone was seen a few times. The rearrangement joins TRBV5-1 to TRBJ1-1, with a tentative D call TRBD1 (5 bases). Trimming cost V 4 bases and J 5 bases, with 15 bases left between them. Per germline, CDR1 SGHRS and CDR2 YFSETQ. This CDR3 region has 14 residues. Here the CDR3 DNA reads TGCGCCAGCAGCAGGCGGGGGGAGGGGACTGAAGCTTTCTTT. Its translation is CASSRRGEGTEAFF.

Remarks on this clone: One end of the junction does not line up with germline, which may come from a read error. The chain links TRBV2 to TRBJ2-7, with 8 bases fitting TRBD1. This CDR3 comprises 14 residues. The germline V gene has CDR1 SNHLY and CDR2 FYNNEI. The CDR3 coding sequence is TGTGCCAGCAGCGGGACAGGCGGAACCTACGAGCAGTGCTTC. This gives the protein CASSGTGGTYEQCF.

The chain is built from TRBV6-6 and TRBJ1-2; the D is unclear. V was trimmed by 5 bases and J by 7 bases, leaving 8 bases between them. CDR3 length: 11 amino acids. Per germline, CDR1 MNHNY and CDR2 SVGAGI (reference sequence). The CDR3 bases are TGTGCCAGCAGTCCCGAGGGTGGCTACACCTTC. Translating gives CASSPEGGYTF.

The chain joins TRBV6-5 to TRBJ1-3, with TRBD1 identical over 9 bases. This CDR3 contains 16 residues. Germline loops: CDR1 MNHEY, CDR2 SVGAGI. Germline trimming cut 4 bases from V and 3 bases from J; bases unmatched to any gene: 7. In nucleotides, the CDR3 is TGTGCCAGCAGTTCAGGGACAGGGTTTGGTGGAAACACCATATATTTT. Protein sequence: CASSSGTGFGGNTIYF.

This chain connects TRBV5-6 to TRBJ1-2; 11 bases are shared with TRBD1. With V trimmed by 4 bases and J by 4 bases, 6 bases remained unmatched. The CDR3 has 15 amino acids. Germline V gene lookup returns CDR1 SGHDT and CDR2 YYEEEE. As DNA, the CDR3 is TGTGCCAGCAGCACCCGGACAGGGGGCGTCTATGGCTACACCTTC. Protein: CASSTRTGGVYGYTF. The whole variable domain, filled in from reference TRBV5-6 and TRBJ1-2, reads DAGVTQSPTHLIKTRGQQVTLRCSPKSGHDTVSWYQQALGQGPQFIFQYYEEEERQRGNFPDRFSGHQFPNYSSELNVNALLLGDSALYLCASSTRTGGVYGYTFGSGTRLTVV.

This chain joins TRBV18 and TRBJ2-2, with D maybe TRBD2 (6 bases). V lost 8 bases and J lost 3, with 13 bases in between. The CDR3 totals 14 residues. The germline V gene encodes CDR1 KGHSH and CDR2 LQKENI. The CDR3 reads CASPRGSDTGELFF. DNA of the CDR3: TGTGCCAGCCCGCGGGGCTCGGACACCGGGGAGCTGTTTTTT.

This chain links TRBV5-1 with TRBJ2-5; 9 nucleotides match TRBD2. In germline, CDR1 is SGHRS, CDR2 YFSETQ. This CDR3 comprises 13 residues. With V trimmed by 6 bases and J by 5 bases, 5 bases remained unmatched. CDR3: CASTSGAGETQYF. As DNA, the CDR3 is TGCGCCAGCACTAGCGGGGCTGGGGAGACCCAGTACTTC.

This clone has a single count. The chain recombines TRBV6-1 with TRBJ2-7; TRBD2 aligns across 8 bases. The CDR3 consists of 14 residues. CDR1 and CDR2 (germline): MNHNS, SASEGT. V gave up 10 bases and J gave up 2 bases; unmatched junction bases: 10. CDR3 loop: CAIVGAGAAYEQYF. The DNA of the CDR3 is TGTGCCATCGTGGGAGCGGGGGCCGCCTACGAGCAGTACTTC.

The chain carries TRBV6-1 and TRBJ1-6, with D tentatively TRBD1 (5 bases). The CDR3 runs to 13 residues. V was clipped by 8 bases and J by 5 bases, with 10 bases between them. Germline V gene lookup returns CDR1 MNHNS and CDR2 SASEGT. This CDR3 reads CASGGRDNSPLHF. The CDR3 nucleotides are TGTGCCAGCGGGGGACGGGATAATTCACCCCTCCACTTT.

For the CDR3, the DNA is TGCGCCAGCAGCAGGACAGGCGGGGCCAACGTCCTGACTTTC. Its protein is CASSRTGGANVLTF. V gene TRBV5-1 combines with J gene TRBJ2-6; 7 bases agree with TRBD1. Germline V lookup: CDR1 SGHRS, CDR2 YFSETQ. V dropped 4 bases and J dropped 4; count of bases not matched to a gene: 2. The CDR3 covers 14 residues.

The chain has TRBV11-1 and TRBJ1-1; D perhaps matches TRBD1 (5 bases). V dropped 2 bases and J dropped 3 bases, with 16 bases sitting between them. The CDR3 spans 16 residues. The germline V gene encodes CDR1 SGHAT and CDR2 FQDESV (reference sequence). The CDR3 sequence is CASSLRDPSWDTEAFF. CDR3 DNA: TGTGCCAGCAGCTTAAGGGACCCTAGTTGGGACACTGAAGCTTTCTTT.

This clone was counted a few times. J is TRBJ1-5 and V is TRBV19; D not certain. CDR3 size: 14 residues. Between the trimmed V and J ends, which lost 4 bases and 2 bases, there was a span of 9 bases. From germline, CDR1 is LNHDA and CDR2 SQIVND (reference sequence). The CDR3 protein is CASSTRERNQPQHF. The DNA of the CDR3 is TGTGCCAGTAGTACACGCGAGCGCAATCAGCCCCAGCATTTT.

The CDR3 region is CASSSGINGDSNQPQHF. CDR3 nucleotides: TGTGCCAGCAGCTCAGGGATTAACGGGGATAGCAATCAGCCCCAGCATTTT. The chain links TRBV7-2 to TRBJ1-5; D might be TRBD1 (5 bases). Deletions cut 4 bases from V and 0 bases from J, with 16 bases between. From germline, CDR1 is SGHTA and CDR2 FQGNSA. This CDR3 is 17 amino acids long.